A selection of T cell receptor beta chains follows, all from one sample in a study of cytomegalovirus exposure and HLA in healthy donors. Here immunoSEQ multiplex PCR was the method, and the copy in TCRdb shows in-frame clones only, minus some. The specimen's table records roughly 150,000 clones. The specimen was PBMCs. The receptors originated from a woman between 45 and 60 years old in good health and CMV-seronegative. CDR3s include the opening cysteine and the closing phenylalanine or tryptophan. The D gene is left open where the match is weak.

J: TRBJ1-2; V: TRBV6-5; D: .; DNA: TGTGCCAGCACCAGACAGGCAAACTATGGCTACACCTTC; CDR3: CASTRQANYGYTF
J: TRBJ1-1; V: TRBV6-5; D: TRBD1; DNA: TGTGCCAGCACTACGACAGGGACTGAAGCTTTCTTT; CDR3: CASTTTGTEAFF
J: TRBJ2-1; V: TRBV30; D: .; DNA: TGTGCCTGGAGTGTATATGATGAGCAGTTCTTC; CDR3: CAWSVYDEQFF
J: TRBJ2-6; V: TRBV5-1; D: .; DNA: TGCGCCAGCAGCCCACCAACTTCTGGGGCCAACGTCCTGACTTTC; CDR3: CASSPPTSGANVLTF
J: TRBJ1-6; V: TRBV19; D: .; DNA: TGTGCCAGTAGGGAATCGGAGACCTATAATTCACCCCTCCACTTT; CDR3: CASRESETYNSPLHF
J: TRBJ2-1; V: TRBV5-6; D: TRBD2; DNA: TGTGCCAGCAGCTTGGGCGGGGGGCCGACCTACAATGAGCAGTTCTTC; CDR3: CASSLGGGPTYNEQFF
J: TRBJ2-5; V: TRBV30; D: .; DNA: TGTGCCTGGAGTGGAGGGGGACGGGAGACCCAGTACTTC; CDR3: CAWSGGGRETQYF
J: TRBJ2-7; V: TRBV13; D: TRBD1; DNA: TGTGCCAGCAGCAGTGCTCCGGGACAGGGCTACGAGCAGTACTTC; CDR3: CASSSAPGQGYEQYF
J: TRBJ1-3; V: TRBV5-6; D: .; DNA: TGTGCCAGCAGCTTGTTACAGACTGGAAACACCATATATTTT; CDR3: CASSLLQTGNTIYF
J: TRBJ2-7; V: TRBV28; D: TRBD1; DNA: TGTGCCAGCAGTTATCCGGGACAGTCCTACGAGCAGTACTTC; CDR3: CASSYPGQSYEQYF
J: TRBJ2-7; V: TRBV6-1; D: .; DNA: TGTGCCAGCAGTGAAGCGCAGGGTACGGCCGGCTACGAGCAGTACTTC; CDR3: CASSEAQGTAGYEQYF
J: TRBJ1-5; V: TRBV18; D: .; DNA: TGTGCCAGCTCACCAGTGGCCTTTCCCAATCAGCCCCAGCATTTT; CDR3: CASSPVAFPNQPQHF
J: TRBJ2-1; V: TRBV4-3; D: TRBD2; DNA: TGCGCCAGCAGCCCGCGCGGGAGGTTCTCCTACAATGAGCAGTTCTTC; CDR3: CASSPRGRFSYNEQFF
J: TRBJ1-1; V: TRBV4-3; D: .; DNA: TGCGCCAGCAGCCAAGAGAGCGGAGTGAACACTGAAGCTTTCTTT; CDR3: CASSQESGVNTEAFF
J: TRBJ1-2; V: TRBV7-2; D: TRBD1; DNA: TGTGCCAGCAGCCCCCGACAGGGGAGAGGGGGCTACACCTTC; CDR3: CASSPRQGRGGYTF
J: TRBJ1-2; V: TRBV6-5; D: .; DNA: TGTGCCAGCAGTTGGCAGATTACTAACTATGGCTACACCTTC; CDR3: CASSWQITNYGYTF
J: TRBJ1-5; V: TRBV6-5; D: .; DNA: TGTGCCAGCAGTTCCGTGGCAGGGCGGAGCAATCAGCCCCAGCATTTT; CDR3: CASSSVAGRSNQPQHF
J: TRBJ2-4; V: TRBV2; D: .; DNA: TGTGCCAGCAGTGTCTCAGGGAGGTCGTCGATCTACTTC; CDR3: CASSVSGRSSIYF
J: TRBJ1-1; V: TRBV6-1; D: .; DNA: TGTGCCAGCCGTCAGGGGATCTTGAACACTGAAGCTTTCTTT; CDR3: CASRQGILNTEAFF
J: TRBJ2-7; V: TRBV5-1; D: .; DNA: TGCGCCAGCAGCTTGGGTGGACAGCTCTACGAGCAGTACTTC; CDR3: CASSLGGQLYEQYF
J: TRBJ2-3; V: TRBV30; D: .; DNA: TGTGCCTGGAGGGGGGGAACGACAGATACGCAGTATTTT; CDR3: CAWRGGTTDTQYF
J: TRBJ2-7; V: TRBV12-5; D: TRBD2; DNA: TGTGCTAGTGCCGGGACTAGCGGGGGTCCCTCGCTCTACGAGCAGTACTTC; CDR3: CASAGTSGGPSLYEQYF
J: TRBJ2-1; V: TRBV7-3; D: .; DNA: TGTGCCAGCAGCCAGACAGGTGGATATGAGCAGTTCTTC; CDR3: CASSQTGGYEQFF
J: TRBJ2-7; V: TRBV28; D: .; DNA: TGTGCCAGCAGCTATCTCCAGGGGTACGAGCAGTACTTC; CDR3: CASSYLQGYEQYF
J: TRBJ2-1; V: TRBV6-1; D: .; DNA: TGTGCCAGCAGTGTGTCTGATCGGGAGCAGTTCTTC; CDR3: CASSVSDREQFF
J: TRBJ2-7; V: TRBV5-1; D: .; DNA: TGCGCCAGCAGCTTTGTAGCCGGGAGCTCCTACGAGCAGTACTTC; CDR3: CASSFVAGSSYEQYF
J: TRBJ1-6; V: TRBV5-1; D: TRBD1; DNA: TGCGCCAGCAGCTTACTACAGGGGAGGTCTTCACCCCTCCACTTT; CDR3: CASSLLQGRSSPLHF
J: TRBJ2-3; V: TRBV4-1; D: .; DNA: TGCGCCAGCAGCCCATTTACCCAATACCAGGATACGCAGTATTTT; CDR3: CASSPFTQYQDTQYF
J: TRBJ2-4; V: TRBV30; D: TRBD2; DNA: TGTGCCTGGAGTGGTTTGGGGGGGAACATTCAGTACTTC; CDR3: CAWSGLGGNIQYF
J: TRBJ2-1; V: TRBV28; D: .; DNA: TGTGCCAGCAGTCTGGGGCGGTTGAATGAGCAGTTCTTC; CDR3: CASSLGRLNEQFF
J: TRBJ2-3; V: TRBV19; D: .; DNA: TGTGCCAGTAGTATATTGCCGGGAGTGGTAGATACGCAGTATTTT; CDR3: CASSILPGVVDTQYF
J: TRBJ2-1; V: TRBV7-9; D: TRBD2; DNA: TGTGCCAGCAGCCCGATAAACTTTAGCGGGAGGGCCCAAGCTGAGCAGTTCTTC; CDR3: CASSPINFSGRAQAEQFF
J: TRBJ1-5; V: TRBV2; D: .; DNA: TGTGCCAGCAGCGTCGACAGAAATCAGCCCCAGCATTTT; CDR3: CASSVDRNQPQHF
J: TRBJ1-1; V: TRBV19; D: .; DNA: TGTGCCAGTAGTCCCGTTTCGGGCACTGAAGCTTTCTTT; CDR3: CASSPVSGTEAFF
J: TRBJ2-2; V: TRBV13; D: .; DNA: TGTGCCAGCAGCCAGGACGGGGAGCTGTTTTTT; CDR3: CASSQDGELFF
J: TRBJ2-7; V: TRBV6-1; D: TRBD1; DNA: TGTGCCAGCAGTGCGGACAGGTCCTTCTACGAGCAGTACTTC; CDR3: CASSADRSFYEQYF
J: TRBJ1-5; V: TRBV30; D: TRBD1; DNA: TGTGCCGGATATGCAACCCGGGACAGGGAACAAATATCAAATCAGCCCCAGCATTTT; CDR3: CAGYATRDREQISNQPQHF
J: TRBJ2-3; V: TRBV6-4; D: .; DNA: TGTGCCAGCAGTGAGGGGCAGGGTAGCACAGATACGCAGTATTTT; CDR3: CASSEGQGSTDTQYF